This T cell receptor (beta chain) was retrieved from a study of tumor-infiltrating lymphocytes in primary liver carcinoma. As for the study in general: Productive TCRbeta read counts per sample ran from roughly 3.65 to 7.13 million and were similar across tissue types. Overall study results and limits: For tumor-adjacent and tumor-blood pairs, overlap was less than that seen for tumor region pairs. Just around 7-24% of top clones spanned all five tumor regions.

TCR beta cDNA came from about 500 ng total RNA, primed with a constant-region primer. For TCR beta, libraries were produced by three nested multiplex PCR rounds using slightly modified ARM-PCR. TCRdb reprocessed the multiplex PCR reads via MiXCR and lists one record per CDR3 protein. Here the sample spans around 190,000 distinct CDR3 sequences, around four fifths being singletons. As for this clonotype: The antigen remains unidentified. The germline gene is not matched at one end of the junction; a read error may be the cause.

Bulk tissue was left unsorted, and RNA and DNA were co-extracted from about 20-30 mg of it. Each tumor sample had over 75% viable tumor cells. The sequencing input was tumor tissue from primary liver carcinoma. The clonotype originates from a middle-aged man with primary liver carcinoma and hepatitis B virus infection.

DNA for the CDR3: TGTGCCAGCATCTTCCAGAGACCACTGGACAATGAGCAGTCCTTC. Residues: CASIFQRPLDNEQSF. The chain is built from TRBV11-1 and TRBJ2-1; maybe TRBD1 (5 bases). This CDR3 region has 15 residues. Germline CDR1 reads SGHAT; CDR2 reads FQDESV (reference sequence).